This T cell receptor (beta chain) came from a study of T cells in Graves' hyperthyroidism and ophthalmopathy (dated by TCRdb to between 2018 and 2021). Turning to the overall study: Peripheral blood samples were taken at initial diagnosis, before any treatment was given. To identify TCR V-J signatures that set the groups apart, the researchers used a discovery cohort of about a hundred patients, made up of some 41 with Graves' ophthalmopathy and 57 with stable Graves' hyperthyroidism. Prospective prediction of ophthalmopathy was tested in an independent validation cohort consisting of 18 to 20 hyperthyroidism patients and 15 or so patients who later progressed to ophthalmopathy. The roughly 100 discovery patients were randomly divided into training and test sets at a 7:3 ratio. Thyroid tissue and blood T-cell repertoires from six Graves' hyperthyroidism patients were also compared in the study. After sampling, hyperthyroidism patients received methimazole starting at 30 mg daily, and ophthalmopathy patients received high-dose intravenous methylprednisolone. According to the paper, TCR Vbeta CDR3 sequencing was carried out on some 140 peripheral blood samples, which came from some 41 ophthalmopathy, 80 or so hyperthyroidism and roughly 17 progressor patients. Broader findings and caveats from the paper: Most expanded thyroid clonotypes (frequency above 0.001) were also detected in blood, suggesting blood repertoires may reflect thyroid immune responses. In validation, progression to ophthalmopathy was predicted by the model with almost 71% sensitivity and 72.22% specificity, a median of roughly 6.4 months before onset. In cross-validation, a model built on a 13 V-J signature told ophthalmopathy apart from stable hyperthyroidism with under 90% sensitivity and about 81% specificity, and in testing the same model reached 80%/75%. Sample size was not statistically predetermined, and blinding of investigators to group allocation was not performed.

Concerning this clonotype: What antigen it recognizes has not been identified. No base-level quality is on record; no much larger clone is a single base apart.

Hyperthyroidism patients were aged 18 to 65 years and newly diagnosed, with disease duration of less than 2 months. Exclusion was applied to patients with uncontrolled infections, other autoimmune diseases, pregnancy or lactation. Diagnoses were based on clinical symptoms, serum thyroxine and TRAb, thyroid ultrasound and orbital computed tomography. For progressor patients, blood was drawn at the first diagnosis of hyperthyroidism, before any ophthalmopathy symptoms had appeared. PBMCs were separated from approximately 10 ml of fresh peripheral blood using Ficoll-Paque density gradient centrifugation. Progressor patients were first diagnosed with Graves' hyperthyroidism and then developed ophthalmopathy during follow-up. Trizol reagent was used to extract total RNA, and RNA quality was then checked on an Agilent 2100 Bioanalyzer. Amplification of TCR beta CDR3 regions was carried out from RNA transcripts. For the first round of RT-PCR on the TCR CDR3, the HTBI primer set was used together with the Qiagen OneStep RT-PCR kit. Libraries were constructed in a second round of multiplex PCR, after which size selection and purification were carried out. Libraries were sequenced paired-end with 100 bp reads on an Illumina HiSeq2000. In the paper's pipeline: Raw data were processed with SOAPnuke, discarding reads with adapters, uncalled bases, mean Phred below 15, or no exact constant-primer or identifier match. COPE v1.2.5 was used to merge the high-quality paired reads, and each unique nucleotide sequence was defined as a clonotype. MiTCR v1.1 was used to align clonotypes to the IMGT TRBV, TRBD and TRBJ reference segments. The analysis included only V-J combinations with a frequency above 0.0001, which together covered approximately 99% of the repertoires. A TCS score was defined as the ratio of F50 (clonal expansion) to E x V (chaos), with BLOSUM62-based TCRdist applied between CDR3 peptides within each V-J. Welch's t-statistics and random forest reduced 450 to 600 V-J features to 10 to 15, which were used in a naive Bayes classifier (R e1071). TCRdb handled the public reads itself, with Q25 trimming in fastp and clone calling in MiXCR, and kept productive beta chains. Each entry is one CDR3 protein sequence, shown with its most common DNA and genes. The V and J calls and clone size are TCRdb's, not the authors'. For this sample there are about 360,000 distinct CDR3 sequences; less than 20% appear just once. About 27% of the sample goes to the ten largest clones.

Sequences were obtained from blood. This clonotype was sampled from a woman between 18 and 29 years old with Graves' hyperthyroidism that later progressed to Graves' ophthalmopathy.

The sequenced DNA is TGTGCCAGAGTCCGGCGGGAGGTCTACGAGCAGTACTTC. Translated, it gives CARVRREVYEQYF. The V gene is TRBV19 and the J gene is TRBJ2-7, with 8 bases matching TRBD2. CDR1 and CDR2 were assigned from the germline V gene (reference sequence) as LNHDA and SQIVND. V is cut back by 9 bases and J by 3 bases, with 7 bases in the junction unmatched. The CDR3 measures 13 amino acids from cysteine to phenylalanine. Only the CDR3 region is kept as DNA, spanning 39 bases read in frame from base 1.